This T cell receptor beta chain was sequenced in a study of cytomegalovirus exposure and HLA in healthy donors (dated by TCRdb to about 2017). About the full investigation: An earlier analysis of around 600 of the donors reported more than 250 Gb of sequence data and about 100 million unique TCR beta sequences from some 180 million T cells. To decide whether each TCR beta V gene segment behaved as functional or pseudogenic, an earlier analysis of over 500 of the donors relied on high-throughput TCR beta sequencing. Both class I and class II loci were covered by HLA typing, at four-digit resolution. In the later analysis, no new phenotypic data were used to find candidate immune exposures; instead, reliance was placed on TCR beta sequences and their occurrence across donors. Using immunosequencing, the study profiled T cell repertoires from fewer than 850 subjects and related those repertoires to cytomegalovirus serostatus. The study was designed to test whether signatures of past pathogen exposure could be identified by cataloging public T cell receptors. To predict cytomegalovirus infection status, the study combined high-throughput TCR immunosequencing, statistical association of individual TCRs with disease status, and machine learning. Besides the first cohort of around 670 subjects, a separate validation cohort made up of 95 to 150 different subjects was used. To study patterns of TCR occurrence, a later analysis re-analyzed previously published TCR beta repertoires from several hundred donors and added high-resolution HLA genotyping. On average, roughly 240,000 unique TCR beta nucleotide sequences were sequenced per donor among more than 350 genotyped donors of the cohort, with roughly 18% of those sequences being non-productive. Genome-wide SNP genotypes for about 65% of the roughly 670 donors were used in a later genetic analysis, which treated that subset as a discovery cohort. Roughly 300 gigabases of sequencing data and around 80 million unique TCR sequences made up an early release that covered approximately 620 HLA-typed donors. Roughly five DR-DQ haplotypes were handled as single units for association and clustering because linkage in the cohort was strong. Typing coverage varied by locus: roughly 629-640 donors for A, B, C, DRB1 and DQB1; approximately 500 for DQA1; about 590 for DPA1; 450 to 480 for DPB1. The genetic ancestry cluster associated with self-reported Caucasian donors included 70% to 85% of the roughly 360 genotyped donors. All discovery cohort repertoires had been generated on a single sequencing platform. Donor age, sex, ethnicity and CMV serostatus were compiled alongside the repertoire data. Summary of the overall study and its limitations: A further reported finding was that TCR beta sequences accurately predicted the HLA-A and HLA-B alleles for most subjects in the first cohort. Linkage disequilibrium might explain the correlated functional status among segregating V segments, but an unknown experimental factor could not be excluded. Because counts were too low, around 17 rarely observed V segments, including chromosome 9 orphons, were left out of the earlier analysis of 500 to 750 of the donors. The presence/absence analyses assumed that sequencing depth was roughly uniform across donors, and that assumption may not be true. Compared with equally common non-associated chains, HLA-associated TCR beta chains in a later analysis were more clonally expanded and had lower generation probabilities. Most CMV-associated TCR beta chains appeared to be HLA-restricted in a later analysis, and the HLA associations seemed to be driven largely by CMV exposure. A total of 164 TCR beta chains were listed by the study as associated with cytomegalovirus. In a later genetic analysis, fewer N-insertions in productive TCRs were reported among donors in an Asian-associated ancestry cluster than the approximately 670-donor mean. It was suggested by the authors that the approach could potentially be generalized to other disease states and immunological phenotypes. The cohort was sequenced for TCR beta chains only, and without alpha or paired-chain data the features that could be detected were limited. A later analysis reported that several top co-occurrence clusters appeared linked to parvovirus B19, influenza, CMV and Epstein-Barr virus. Assigning TCR associations to individual alleles was difficult when HLA alleles, especially DR and DQ, strongly co-occurred. Across donors, most TCR sequences were observed very rarely, whereas some public TCRs were present in many individuals. Because HLA typing was missing for some donors at each locus, association tests included only the typed subset. An earlier analysis of roughly 570 of the donors showed that most TCR beta V segments appeared in productive rearrangements either about 87% or about 30% of the time, which broadly matched IMGT annotations. The classifier was reported to diagnose cytomegalovirus status with high specificity and sensitivity in both the original and validation cohorts. A later analysis associated 15,000 or so TCR beta sequences with specific HLA alleles at a false discovery rate of 0.05. For the cohort, immune exposure information was limited to CMV serostatus. In a later genetic analysis, a missense DCLRE1C variant was associated with V-gene and J-gene trimming of TCR beta chains, and the association was replicated in an independent cohort. A few of the identified cytomegalovirus-associated TCR beta chains were confirmed in vitro to be specific for cytomegalovirus antigens. A group of highly shared sequence variants was considered likely to be a technical artifact of the sequencing pipeline. In a later analysis, the rate of TCR association differed among HLA loci, with DRB1 alleles having the most associated TCRs and HLA-C alleles having the fewest. Because the 87-base-pair reads could not distinguish some IMGT-functional V segments, including TRBV6-2 and TRBV6-3, those segments were excluded.

In total, approximately 700 healthy bone marrow donors made up the cohort. All cohort members were sampled while nominally healthy, although unrecorded immune exposures were likely present. The donor tested CMV seronegative and was one of the 352 seronegative cohort members. Every donor gave a peripheral blood sample, and the peripheral blood mononuclear cells from that sample were used for TCR beta sequencing. Genomic DNA extraction from the blood cell samples was performed with the Qiagen DNeasy Blood Extraction Kit. The germline V gene yields MGHRA for CDR1 and YSYEKL for CDR2. The CDR3 starts with the cysteine, ends with the phenylalanine, and has 14 residues. Only CDR3 DNA is held: 42 bases, read in frame from base 1. About this clone: This clone's antigen is unknown. No clone much larger than this one lies a single base away; base qualities are absent.

Libraries were built with the immunoSEQ multiplex PCR assay. For the multiplex PCR, a mixture combining 60 forward primers for TCR Vbeta segments and 13 reverse primers for TCR Jbeta segments was used. The CDR3 region of rearranged TCR beta genes was amplified from genomic DNA with a multiplex PCR assay. The Illumina HiSeq System was used to sequence the amplified TCR beta libraries as 87-base-pair reads. Turning to the authors' computational methods: Across the roughly 600 repertoires, a later analysis counted 78 million or so unique TCR beta chains, 9.5 million to 12 million of which were shared by at least two donors. To remove PCR and sequencing errors, raw reads were error-corrected and collapsed into unique sequences using a nearest-neighbor algorithm that merged closely related sequences. To assign V, D and J gene segments, CDR3 sequences were aligned to IMGT reference sequences. For a sequence to be retained, a match of at least six nucleotides was required to both a V gene segment and a J gene segment. Rearrangements were classified as productive when the CDR3 lacked stop codons and remained in frame with V and J, and all other rearrangements were classified as non-productive. Following IMGT convention, CDR3 was defined as the stretch from the second conserved V-encoded cysteine to the conserved J-encoded phenylalanine. The earlier analysis of more than 450 of the donors excluded sequences that lacked an unambiguous match to a single V gene segment. An earlier analysis of several hundred of the donors classified V segments as functional when productive rearrangements were above 56.7% and as segregating when the standard deviation between donors was above 5%. A statistical classification framework was developed to diagnose cytomegalovirus status using the catalog of TCR beta chain sequences. In a later analysis, TCR nucleotide sequences were compared against IMGT/GENE-DB human TR gene sequences so that V and J genes could be assigned. In a later analysis, CDR3 sequences and most-parsimonious VDJ recombination scenarios were assigned using the TCRdist pipeline. A later analysis defined each TCR beta chain by its CDR3 amino acid sequence plus V-gene family, and excluded reads lacking a unique V-gene family. To address suspected cross-contamination and a sequencing artifact, a later analysis removed 592 highly shared, low-generation-probability nucleotide sequences. A later analysis calculated a clonal expansion index for each public chain from normalized within-repertoire ranks of inferred template counts. Generation probabilities in a later analysis came from a VDJ recombination model fitted to out-of-frame rearrangements, and those results were checked against IGoR. A later analysis scored TCR-TCR, TCR-HLA and TCR-CMV co-occurrence with hypergeometric tests, applying a repertoire-size bias correction to TCR pairs. A later analysis estimated false discovery rates by permuting HLA or CMV assignments 20 times. A later analysis grouped co-occurring TCRs with DBSCAN, adding TCRdist sequence similarity when clustering within HLA-allele-positive subsets. For co-occurrence clustering, repertoires with fewer than 30,000 or more than 120,000 public chains were excluded, along with 5 or 6 repertoires with anomalous nucleotide sharing. In its TCRdb copy, this immuneACCESS table keeps in-frame sequences only and misses some clones. Where compared with another copy, unresolved V genes explain less than half of these, and the others have no known cause. V, J and clone size are those of that table, while D and trimming were read from the DNA. In all, the sample holds some 100,000 clones, and 60% to 75% of those were seen once. Jointly, the top ten make up 10% of the sample.

This receptor was obtained from a man in his fifties or sixties in good health and CMV-seronegative. Sequencing used PBMCs. Rearrangement joined TRBV4-1 to TRBJ2-4; the D segment cannot be called with confidence. Gene TRBJ2-7 matches the end of the DNA better, so the J call may be wrong. CDR3 region: CASSQETLWGEQYF. The nucleotides read TGCGCCAGCAGCCAAGAGACTCTATGGGGCGAGCAGTACTTC.